One sample yielded the 26 T cell receptor beta chains listed below, sequenced in a study of blood T cell repertoires in COVID-19. Clones were sequenced by immunoSEQ multiplex PCR, and TCRdb holds only the in-frame ones, with some missing. This sample yields around 230,000 clones, of which around 84% are seen a single time; around 2% belongs to the top ten. The specimen was peripheral blood. The receptors derive from a man aged 35 to 55 who had recovered from COVID-19.

The rearrangement joins TRBV19 to TRBJ1-1; D gene unclear. Germline CDR1 is LNHDA and CDR2 is SQIVND (reference sequence). V lost 3 bases and J lost 5, with 16 bases in between. CDR3 length equals 15 residues. The CDR3 here is CASSIWRDKGTEAFF. The CDR3 DNA is TGTGCCAGTAGTATTTGGAGGGATAAAGGAACTGAAGCTTTCTTT.

The V call is TRBV30, the J call TRBJ1-5, with unresolved D. V was cut by 0 bases and J by 4 bases, with 10 bases left in between. The CDR3 runs 14 residues. Germline lookup yields CDR1 GTSNPN and CDR2 SVGIG (reference sequence). The chain's CDR3 is CAWSVASRNQPQHF. The CDR3 DNA is TGTGCCTGGAGTGTAGCCTCCCGAAATCAGCCCCAGCATTTT.

V gene TRBV7-2 combines with J gene TRBJ2-7, with D maybe TRBD2 (6 bases). From germline, CDR1 is SGHTA and CDR2 FQGNSA. CDR3 length: 14 residues. V lost 1 base to trimming and J lost 2 bases, with 9 bases between them. The CDR3 loop reads CASSLGGVAYEQYF. The DNA of the CDR3 is TGTGCCAGCAGCTTAGGGGGGGTCGCCTACGAGCAGTACTTC.

The chain is built from TRBV24-1 and TRBJ2-3; 9 bases align to TRBD2. The junction had 7 bases not matched to a gene; V was cut back by 4 bases and J by 6 bases. Germline lookup yields CDR1 KGHDR and CDR2 SFDVKD. CDR3 size: 15 residues. CDR3 coding DNA: TGTGCCACCAGTGACAGTAGCGGGGGAGCGGATACGCAGTATTTT. Translation: CATSDSSGGADTQYF.

This clone was picked up one time. The chain joins TRBV6-6 to TRBJ1-6; 7 bases align to TRBD1. The trim removed 3 bases at V and 7 bases at J, leaving 9 bases unmatched. Germline V gene data show CDR1 as MNHNY and CDR2 as SVGAGI (reference sequence). The CDR3 totals 16 residues. The CDR3 loop is CASSYSTGTANSPLHF. The DNA of the CDR3 is TGTGCCAGCAGTTATTCAACCGGGACAGCCAATTCACCCCTCCACTTT.

The CDR3 bases are TGTGCCAGCAGCGCACCGGGCTCCTCAGGGGCCAATGAGCAGTTCTTC. It codes for CASSAPGSSGANEQFF. This chain connects TRBV5-4 to TRBJ2-1; a possible D gene is TRBD1 (6 bases). Trimming removed 4 bases from V and 6 bases from J, with 20 bases in between. The CDR3 covers 16 residues. Germline CDR1 and CDR2: SGHNT and YYREEE (reference sequence).

The chain uses TRBV5-4 and TRBJ2-3; 15 bases align to TRBD2. The CDR3 is 17 residues long. The trim removed 4 bases at V and 3 bases at J, leaving 6 bases unmatched. CDR1 is SGHNT and CDR2 is YYREEE in the germline V gene (reference sequence). Here the CDR3 DNA reads TGTGCCAGCAGCACGGGACTAGCGGGGGGACAAACAGATACGCAGTATTTT. This codes for CASSTGLAGGQTDTQYF.

This clone was detected a few times. The chain couples TRBV2 to TRBJ2-5; perhaps TRBD1 as D (6 bases). CDR3 length: 14 residues. V was clipped by 4 bases and J by 5 bases, with 14 bases between them. The germline gives CDR1 SNHLY, CDR2 FYNNEI. The CDR3 DNA follows: TGTGCCAGCAGTGTTGGGGGCGGCGATGAGACCCAGTACTTC. Translating it yields CASSVGGGDETQYF.

The chain couples TRBV19 to TRBJ2-7, with D perhaps matching TRBD1 (5 bases). V was cut by 5 bases and J by 5 bases, with 16 bases left in between. The CDR3 loop spans 14 amino acids. Germline values: CDR1 LNHDA, CDR2 SQIVND (reference sequence). CDR3 residues: CASSDGVGQDEQYF. The CDR3 DNA follows: TGTGCCAGTAGTGATGGGGTGGGGCAAGACGAGCAGTACTTC.

This rearrangement joins TRBV5-3 to TRBJ1-6; D is ambiguous. TRBV5-3 is filed as an ORF, its function uncertain. Trimming left V 1 base short and J 9 bases short, with 14 bases between. There are 15 residues in the CDR3. The CDR3 protein is CARSLSIGEGSPLHF. For the CDR3, the DNA is TGTGCCAGAAGCTTGTCGATCGGGGAGGGTTCACCCCTCCACTTT.

The V and J genes are TRBV27 and TRBJ1-1; D unresolved. Per the germline V gene, CDR1 is MNHEY and CDR2 is SMNVEV (reference sequence). V was trimmed by 6 bases and J by 0 bases, leaving 11 bases between them. The CDR3 is made up of 14 amino acids. In nucleotides, the CDR3 is TGTGCCAGCAGCCGCTCGGGGATGAACACTGAAGCTTTCTTT. Its protein product is CASSRSGMNTEAFF.

The chain links TRBV5-6 to TRBJ2-5; 8 positions match TRBD2. This CDR3 region has 15 residues. V lost 1 base and J lost 5; bases outside the gene matches: 7. Germline-derived CDR1 and CDR2 are SGHDT and YYEEEE. Written as DNA, the CDR3 is TGTGCCAGCAGCTTGCTGCGGGGCGGGGGGGAGACCCAGTACTTC. This codes for CASSLLRGGGETQYF.

This CDR3 is CASSLGAPSSLYGYTF. As DNA, the CDR3 is TGTGCCAGCAGCTTAGGGGCTCCCTCATCTCTCTATGGCTACACCTTC. The J gene is TRBJ1-2, the V gene TRBV7-9; D unresolved. Per the germline V gene, CDR1 is SEHNR and CDR2 is FQNEAQ (reference sequence). Trimming stripped 1 base from V and 4 bases from J, with 16 bases between. The CDR3 loop spans 16 amino acids.

The V call is TRBV19, the J call TRBJ1-1; D is possibly TRBD1 (5 bases). Germline V CDR1 and CDR2: LNHDA, SQIVND (reference sequence). This CDR3 has 15 residues. The germline V and J ends were trimmed by 2 bases and 7 bases, with 17 bases remaining between them. CDR3 region: CASSIRGAGRVEAFF. In nucleotides, the CDR3 is TGTGCCAGTAGTATAAGGGGCGCAGGGAGGGTTGAAGCTTTCTTT. Full variable domain (remainder filled in from reference TRBV19 and TRBJ1-1): DGGITQSPKYLFRKEGQNVTLSCEQNLNHDAMYWYRQDPGQGLRLIYYSQIVNDFQKGDIAEGYSVSREKKESFPLTVTSAQKNPTAFYLCASSIRGAGRVEAFFGQGTRLTVV.

This clone was detected only once. V and J are TRBV6-7 and TRBJ1-6; D may be TRBD1 (5 bases). TRBV6-7 is flagged as an ORF with uncertain function. Trimming pared 6 bases from V and 6 bases from J, leaving 18 bases between. The CDR3 is 16 residues long. This chain's CDR3 is CASSHRDSKGNSPLHF. Written as DNA, the CDR3 is TGTGCCAGCAGCCACCGGGACTCGAAGGGTAATTCACCCCTCCACTTT.

The chain combines TRBV11-2 with TRBJ2-7, with a weak D call TRBD2 (5 bases). Looked up from germline, CDR1 is SGHAT and CDR2 is FQNNGV. The length of the CDR3 is 15 residues. The V end was cut by 5 bases, the J end by 1 base, with 15 bases between. The CDR3: CASSHLRTGSYEQYF. DNA of the CDR3: TGTGCCAGCAGCCATCTCCGGACGGGGTCCTACGAGCAGTACTTC.

The chain combines TRBV18 with TRBJ1-6; a weak D match, TRBD1 (6 bases). Trimming removed 3 bases from V and 5 bases from J, with 11 bases in between. Germline V CDR1 and CDR2: KGHSH, LQKENI. The CDR3 is made up of 15 amino acids. The CDR3 DNA follows: TGTGCCAGCTCACCCCAGGGGCAGAATAATTCACCCCTCCACTTT. The encoded protein is CASSPQGQNNSPLHF.

The chain joins TRBV9 to TRBJ1-3; possibly TRBD1 for D (6 bases). V lost 0 bases, J lost 4 bases, and 14 bases lay in between. CDR3 length equals 16 residues. CDR1 SGDLS and CDR2 YYNGEE come from the germline V gene. The CDR3 bases are TGTGCCAGCAGCGTAGGACAGGCTGGGGGAGGAAACACCATATATTTT. This translates into CASSVGQAGGGNTIYF.

This chain joins TRBV19 and TRBJ2-1, with 11 bases aligning to TRBD2. Per the germline V gene, CDR1 is LNHDA and CDR2 is SQIVND (reference sequence). Trimming cost V 4 bases and J 6 bases; bases outside gene matches: 8. There are 16 residues in the CDR3. This CDR3 reads CASSTLAGGPGNEQFF. CDR3 nucleotide sequence: TGTGCCAGTAGTACTTTAGCGGGAGGGCCGGGCAATGAGCAGTTCTTC. The whole variable domain, filled in from reference TRBV19 and TRBJ2-1, reads DGGITQSPKYLFRKEGQNVTLSCEQNLNHDAMYWYRQDPGQGLRLIYYSQIVNDFQKGDIAEGYSVSREKKESFPLTVTSAQKNPTAFYLCASSTLAGGPGNEQFFGPGTRLTVL.

The rearrangement uses TRBV5-8 and TRBJ1-2; D is unclear. CDR3 length: 14 residues. Germline V gives CDR1 SGHTS, CDR2 YDEGEE. Trimming shortened V by 3 bases and J by 5 bases, and 14 bases separated the two germline ends. The CDR3 DNA reads as TGTGCCAGCAGCTACGGACGGGGAGGGTATGGCTACACCTTC. This encodes CASSYGRGGYGYTF. The full variable domain, with the rest looked up from reference TRBV5-8 and TRBJ1-2, is EAGVTQSPTHLIKTRGQQATLRCSPISGHTSVYWYQQALGLGLQFLLWYDEGEERNRGNFPPRFSGRQFPNYSSELNVNALELEDSALYLCASSYGRGGYGYTFGSGTRLTVV.

The chain carries TRBV2 and TRBJ2-5, with a tentative D call TRBD1 (5 bases). Germline V CDR1 and CDR2: SNHLY, FYNNEI. V was clipped by 6 bases and J by 1 base, with 12 bases between them. The CDR3 covers 14 residues. The CDR3 coding sequence is TGTGCCAGCAGCCCAGGGCCGTCCCAAGAGACCCAGTACTTC. Its protein is CASSPGPSQETQYF.

The chain combines TRBV19 with TRBJ2-2; D unclear. V lost 7 bases and J lost 7, with 19 bases in between. The CDR3 is 15 amino acids. In germline, CDR1 is LNHDA, CDR2 SQIVND (reference sequence). The CDR3 spells CASNGDRFMGGELFF. The CDR3 DNA reads as TGTGCCAGTAATGGAGACCGATTCATGGGCGGGGAGCTGTTTTTT.

This clone has a handful of counts. The chain employs TRBV4-1 and TRBJ1-5; 7 bases fit TRBD1. V was clipped by 4 bases and J by 3 bases; unmatched bases: 15. CDR3 length: 18 amino acids. The germline V gene encodes CDR1 MGHRA and CDR2 YSYEKL. The CDR3 loop is CASSLTGTLRGVNQPQHF. In DNA form, the CDR3 reads TGCGCCAGCAGCCTGACCGGGACCCTCAGGGGGGTCAATCAGCCCCAGCATTTT.

The V gene is TRBV6-5, the J gene TRBJ2-7; 8 bases are a match to TRBD2. With 4 bases clipped from V and 3 bases from J, the junction kept 8 bases outside the gene matches. This CDR3 region has 15 residues. Germline V gene data show CDR1 as MNHEY and CDR2 as SVGAGI. As DNA, the CDR3 is TGTGCCAGCAGTTCCCCCCGGGAGGGAGACTACGAGCAGTACTTC. Its translation is CASSSPREGDYEQYF.

This chain connects TRBV7-2 to TRBJ1-2; 9 bases map to TRBD1. This CDR3 has 15 amino acids. The V segment lost 5 bases and the J segment 4 bases; nucleotides outside the gene matches: 8. CDR1 is SGHTA, CDR2 FQGNSA, per germline. The CDR3 spells CASSGRTGAGYGYTF. The CDR3 bases are TGTGCCAGCAGCGGCCGGACAGGGGCGGGCTATGGCTACACCTTC. The entire variable domain, with the rest obtained from reference TRBV7-2 and TRBJ1-2, is as follows: GAGVSQSPSNKVTEKGKDVELRCDPISGHTALYWYRQSLGQGLEFLIYFQGNSAPDKSGLPSDRFSAERTGGSVSTLTIQRTQQEDSAVYLCASSGRTGAGYGYTFGSGTRLTVV.

V and J are TRBV30 and TRBJ1-2; possibly TRBD1 for D (6 bases). CDR1 GTSNPN and CDR2 SVGIG come from the germline V gene (reference sequence). CDR3 length: 13 amino acids. Deletions cut 3 bases from V and 8 bases from J, with 16 bases between. CDR3 DNA sequence: TGTGCCTGGAGGGATCTCAGGGGAGAGGGCTACACCTTC. Residues: CAWRDLRGEGYTF. The whole variable domain, filled in from reference TRBV30 and TRBJ1-2, reads SQTIHQWPATLVQPVGSPLSLECTVEGTSNPNLYWYRQAAGRGLQLLFYSVGIGQISSEVPQNLSASRPQDRQFILSSKKLLLSDSGFYLCAWRDLRGEGYTFGSGTRLTVV.